Given below is one T cell receptor (beta chain) in context. The rectum was sampled with one to two pinch biopsies at colonoscopy. Sequencing was performed with immunoSEQ multiplex PCR; in TCRdb, only in-frame clones are kept and a portion is missing. The table has 44,000 or so clones, 78% seen once. The trim removed 5 bases at V and 9 bases at J, leaving 8 bases unmatched. Germline CDR1 is MNHEY and CDR2 is SMNVEV (reference sequence). This CDR3 contains 15 residues. The data derive from a study of pediatric ulcerative colitis. As for the study in general: Seven patients showed pancolitis and two showed left-sided colitis.

The origin of this receptor is a girl under 18 with moderate ulcerative colitis. The rearrangement links TRBV27 to TRBJ1-6, with TRBD1 matching over 9 bases. Sequencing was done on a sample of gut tissue. CDR3 bases: TGTGCCAGCAGTAGGGCCGGGACAGGGCTTTCACCCCTCCACTTT. It codes for CASSRAGTGLSPLHF.